Listed below are T cell receptor beta chains from one sample, sequenced in a study of blood T cell repertoires in COVID-19. Assay: immunoSEQ multiplex PCR; the TCRdb copy retains only in-frame clones and omits some. The table records fewer than 85,000 clones, roughly 77% of them present only once. Sequenced: peripheral blood. The receptors derive from an older woman with acute or convalescent COVID-19. Both conserved end residues are part of each CDR3. Each record gives: CDR3 length, V gene, clone size, D gene, J gene, CDR3 protein, CDR3 DNA. D genes are given only for firm matches. Size is omitted from some rows. Given values are once, few, many or a class for expanded clones.

cdr3_length: 15; v_call: TRBV7-9; clone_size: NA; d_call: TRBD1; j_call: TRBJ2-2; cdr3_aa: CASQPGTGNTGELFF; cdr3_nt: TGTGCCAGCCAGCCCGGGACAGGTAACACCGGGGAGCTGTTTTTT
cdr3_length: 15; v_call: TRBV6-6; clone_size: NA; d_call: TRBD1; j_call: TRBJ2-2; cdr3_aa: CASSLTGINTGELFF; cdr3_nt: TGTGCCAGCAGCTTGACAGGGATTAACACCGGGGAGCTGTTTTTT
cdr3_length: 11; v_call: TRBV5-4; clone_size: NA; d_call: NA; j_call: TRBJ1-2; cdr3_aa: CASSEDNGYTF; cdr3_nt: TGTGCCAGCAGCGAGGATAATGGCTACACCTTC
cdr3_length: 16; v_call: TRBV27; clone_size: NA; d_call: TRBD2; j_call: TRBJ2-3; cdr3_aa: CASSDLGGGGTDTQYF; cdr3_nt: TGTGCCAGCAGTGACCTAGGCGGGGGGGGCACAGATACGCAGTATTTT
cdr3_length: 16; v_call: TRBV11-2; clone_size: NA; d_call: TRBD1; j_call: TRBJ1-5; cdr3_aa: CASSLGAGTDNQPQHF; cdr3_nt: TGTGCCAGCAGCTTAGGAGCCGGGACAGACAATCAGCCCCAGCATTTT
cdr3_length: 14; v_call: TRBV6-2/TRBV6-3; clone_size: NA; d_call: NA; j_call: TRBJ2-1; cdr3_aa: CASSYPGYYNEQFF; cdr3_nt: TGTGCCAGCAGTTACCCAGGGTACTACAATGAGCAGTTCTTC
cdr3_length: 12; v_call: TRBV30; clone_size: NA; d_call: NA; j_call: TRBJ1-1; cdr3_aa: CAWSIGGTEAFF; cdr3_nt: TGTGCCTGGAGTATAGGGGGCACTGAAGCTTTCTTT
cdr3_length: 19; v_call: TRBV24-1; clone_size: NA; d_call: NA; j_call: TRBJ1-5; cdr3_aa: CATSDRPPWGLWGNQPQHF; cdr3_nt: TGTGCCACCAGTGACCGACCCCCTTGGGGGCTCTGGGGCAATCAGCCCCAGCATTTT
cdr3_length: 12; v_call: TRBV19; clone_size: NA; d_call: TRBD2; j_call: TRBJ2-5; cdr3_aa: CASRLAGETQYF; cdr3_nt: TGTGCCAGTAGACTAGCGGGAGAGACCCAGTACTTC
cdr3_length: 15; v_call: TRBV7-2; clone_size: few; d_call: NA; j_call: TRBJ2-3; cdr3_aa: CASSLGQVVTDTQYF; cdr3_nt: TGTGCCAGCAGCTTAGGGCAGGTCGTAACAGATACGCAGTATTTT
cdr3_length: 15; v_call: TRBV6-5; clone_size: NA; d_call: NA; j_call: TRBJ1-5; cdr3_aa: CASSYQGYSNQPQHF; cdr3_nt: TGTGCCAGCAGCTACCAGGGTTATAGCAATCAGCCCCAGCATTTT
cdr3_length: 17; v_call: TRBV15; clone_size: NA; d_call: NA; j_call: TRBJ1-3; cdr3_aa: CATSKNPRFLSGNTIYF; cdr3_nt: TGTGCCACCAGCAAAAATCCGAGATTCCTCTCTGGAAACACCATATATTTT
cdr3_length: 14; v_call: TRBV5-4; clone_size: NA; d_call: NA; j_call: TRBJ2-5; cdr3_aa: CASSMDSHQETQYF; cdr3_nt: TGTGCCAGCAGCATGGACTCACACCAAGAGACCCAGTACTTC
cdr3_length: 12; v_call: TRBV7-8; clone_size: NA; d_call: NA; j_call: TRBJ2-3; cdr3_aa: CASSQSSDTQYF; cdr3_nt: TGTGCCAGCAGCCAGAGTTCAGATACGCAGTATTTT
cdr3_length: 19; v_call: TRBV6-4; clone_size: NA; d_call: NA; j_call: TRBJ1-4; cdr3_aa: CASRIFIRADHTTNEKLFF; cdr3_nt: TGTGCCAGCAGGATATTCATCAGGGCGGACCATACAACTAATGAAAAACTGTTTTTT
cdr3_length: 16; v_call: TRBV19; clone_size: NA; d_call: NA; j_call: TRBJ1-1; cdr3_aa: CASSTPTGSLNTEAFF; cdr3_nt: TGTGCCAGTAGTACGCCGACAGGATCGCTGAACACTGAAGCTTTCTTT
cdr3_length: 14; v_call: TRBV15; clone_size: NA; d_call: NA; j_call: TRBJ1-2; cdr3_aa: CATSRGGLGGGYTF; cdr3_nt: TGTGCCACCAGCCGGGGAGGCCTGGGAGGAGGCTACACCTTC
cdr3_length: 16; v_call: TRBV7-9; clone_size: once; d_call: TRBD1; j_call: TRBJ2-5; cdr3_aa: CASSSPTDRGQETQYF; cdr3_nt: TGTGCCAGCAGCAGCCCCACAGACAGGGGTCAAGAGACCCAGTACTTC
cdr3_length: 14; v_call: TRBV5-6; clone_size: NA; d_call: NA; j_call: TRBJ2-7; cdr3_aa: CASSLDRITYEQYF; cdr3_nt: TGTGCCAGCAGCTTGGACAGGATTACCTACGAGCAGTACTTC
cdr3_length: 15; v_call: TRBV29-1; clone_size: NA; d_call: NA; j_call: TRBJ2-1; cdr3_aa: CSVNTLGGGLYEQFF; cdr3_nt: TGCAGCGTTAACACCCTAGGGGGAGGGTTATATGAGCAGTTCTTC
cdr3_length: 14; v_call: TRBV7-2; clone_size: once; d_call: TRBD1; j_call: TRBJ1-2; cdr3_aa: CASSFQGEIRGYTF; cdr3_nt: TGTGCCAGCAGCTTTCAGGGGGAGATACGGGGCTACACCTTC
cdr3_length: 12; v_call: TRBV2; clone_size: few; d_call: NA; j_call: TRBJ1-3; cdr3_aa: CASSESGNTIYF; cdr3_nt: TGTGCCAGCAGTGAATCCGGGAACACCATATATTTT
cdr3_length: 14; v_call: TRBV11-2; clone_size: NA; d_call: NA; j_call: TRBJ2-2; cdr3_aa: CASSPRVIAGELFF; cdr3_nt: TGTGCCAGCAGCCCCCGGGTCATAGCCGGGGAGCTGTTTTTT
cdr3_length: 14; v_call: TRBV7-2; clone_size: few; d_call: NA; j_call: TRBJ1-2; cdr3_aa: CASSFSDFGYGYTF; cdr3_nt: TGTGCCAGCAGCTTCTCTGACTTCGGCTATGGCTACACCTTC
cdr3_length: 16; v_call: TRBV14; clone_size: NA; d_call: TRBD1; j_call: TRBJ1-2; cdr3_aa: CASSRTGQGKNHGYTF; cdr3_nt: TGTGCCAGCAGCCGAACCGGACAGGGCAAAAACCATGGCTACACCTTC
cdr3_length: 14; v_call: TRBV27; clone_size: few; d_call: NA; j_call: TRBJ2-5; cdr3_aa: CASSPKTTGETQYF; cdr3_nt: TGTGCCAGCAGTCCGAAGACGACTGGAGAGACCCAGTACTTC
cdr3_length: 13; v_call: TRBV5-4; clone_size: NA; d_call: TRBD1; j_call: TRBJ1-2; cdr3_aa: CASSPHLQGAPHF; cdr3_nt: TGTGCCAGCAGCCCGCACCTCCAGGGGGCTCCCCACTTC
cdr3_length: 15; v_call: TRBV6-2/TRBV6-3; clone_size: NA; d_call: NA; j_call: TRBJ1-1; cdr3_aa: CASSTRTALRGEAFF; cdr3_nt: TGTGCCAGCAGTACCCGGACAGCACTAAGAGGTGAAGCTTTCTTT
cdr3_length: 16; v_call: TRBV5-1; clone_size: NA; d_call: NA; j_call: TRBJ1-4; cdr3_aa: CASSLSQTLNNEKLFF; cdr3_nt: TGCGCCAGCAGCCTATCTCAAACGTTGAATAATGAAAAACTGTTTTTT
cdr3_length: 16; v_call: TRBV28; clone_size: few; d_call: NA; j_call: TRBJ1-5; cdr3_aa: CASSLAGQTSNQPQHF; cdr3_nt: TGTGCCAGCAGTTTAGCCGGACAAACTTCGAATCAGCCCCAGCATTTT
cdr3_length: 13; v_call: TRBV5-1; clone_size: NA; d_call: NA; j_call: TRBJ2-5; cdr3_aa: CASSLAGEKTQYF; cdr3_nt: TGCGCCAGCAGCTTGGCGGGGGAAAAGACCCAGTACTTC
cdr3_length: 15; v_call: TRBV19; clone_size: NA; d_call: TRBD1; j_call: TRBJ1-5; cdr3_aa: CASRSRDRGRQPQHF; cdr3_nt: TGTGCCAGTAGATCCCGGGACAGGGGAAGGCAGCCCCAGCATTTT
cdr3_length: 12; v_call: TRBV4-1; clone_size: few; d_call: TRBD1; j_call: TRBJ1-2; cdr3_aa: CASSHQGAGYTF; cdr3_nt: TGCGCCAGCAGCCATCAGGGGGCTGGCTACACCTTC
cdr3_length: 16; v_call: TRBV21-1; clone_size: few; d_call: NA; j_call: TRBJ2-7; cdr3_aa: CASSKRQGGTGNEQYF; cdr3_nt: TGTGCCAGCAGCAAACGGCAAGGGGGGACAGGGAACGAGCAGTACTTC
cdr3_length: 15; v_call: TRBV2; clone_size: few; d_call: TRBD1; j_call: TRBJ1-4; cdr3_aa: CASTRDRATNEKLFF; cdr3_nt: TGTGCCAGCACCAGAGACAGGGCCACTAATGAAAAACTGTTTTTT
cdr3_length: 12; v_call: TRBV20-1; clone_size: few; d_call: TRBD1; j_call: TRBJ1-2; cdr3_aa: CSASRQGYGYTF; cdr3_nt: TGCAGTGCTAGTCGACAGGGGTATGGCTACACCTTC
cdr3_length: 15; v_call: TRBV3-1/TRBV3-2; clone_size: once; d_call: TRBD1; j_call: TRBJ1-2; cdr3_aa: CASSPTGATVYGYTF; cdr3_nt: TGTGCCAGCAGCCCAACAGGGGCCACGGTCTATGGCTACACCTTC
cdr3_length: 14; v_call: TRBV2; clone_size: NA; d_call: TRBD2; j_call: TRBJ2-1; cdr3_aa: CASSRSGRTDEQFF; cdr3_nt: TGTGCCAGCAGCAGGAGCGGGAGGACAGATGAGCAGTTCTTC
cdr3_length: 13; v_call: TRBV9; clone_size: NA; d_call: NA; j_call: TRBJ1-1; cdr3_aa: CASSVSGHTEAFF; cdr3_nt: TGTGCCAGCAGCGTGTCAGGGCACACTGAAGCTTTTTTT